This TCR beta chain stems from a study of a mutant IDH1 vaccine in newly diagnosed glioma. Study overall: Treated patients, averaging around 40 years, were roughly 60% male and about 38% female. Visit V12 happened at week 35; visit V13 happened at week 47.

This clone has a handful of counts. The antigen is undetermined. Specified time point: week 47, end of study. With topical imiquimod, each dose of the vaccine consisted of 300 ug of mutant IDH1 20-mer peptide. The data were produced by immunoSEQ multiplex PCR, yet TCRdb's version contains in-frame clones alone and is incomplete. The sample carries roughly 35,000 clones, roughly 71% recorded once. V lost 5 bases and J lost 3, with 14 bases in between. The CDR3 has 15 residues. Germline V gives CDR1 SGHTA, CDR2 FQGNSA. The chain joins TRBV7-2 to TRBJ1-5; no reliable D call. Sequencing used PBMCs, obtained from a glioma patient whose treatment included an IDH1 peptide vaccine. The TCR sequence derives from a man aged 35 to 55 with glioma. CDR3 sequence (DNA): TGTGCCAGCAGCCTTAGCGTAGGTAACAATCAGCCCCAGCATTTT. This sequence encodes CASSLSVGNNQPQHF.